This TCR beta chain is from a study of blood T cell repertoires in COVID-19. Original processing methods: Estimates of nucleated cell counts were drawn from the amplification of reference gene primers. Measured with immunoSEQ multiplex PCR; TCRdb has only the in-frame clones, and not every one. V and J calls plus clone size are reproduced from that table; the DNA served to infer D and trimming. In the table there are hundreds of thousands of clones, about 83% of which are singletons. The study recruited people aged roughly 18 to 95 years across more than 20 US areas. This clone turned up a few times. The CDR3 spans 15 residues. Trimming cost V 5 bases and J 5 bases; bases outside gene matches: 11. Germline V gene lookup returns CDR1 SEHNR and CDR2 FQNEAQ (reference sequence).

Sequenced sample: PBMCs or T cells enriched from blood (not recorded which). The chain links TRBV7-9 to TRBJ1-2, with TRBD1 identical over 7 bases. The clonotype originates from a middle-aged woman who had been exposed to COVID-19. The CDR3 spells CASSPSGRGTYGYTF. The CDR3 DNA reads TGTGCCAGCAGCCCCTCGGGCAGGGGGACGTATGGCTACACCTTC.